These 22 T cell receptor beta chains share one sample of origin, sequenced in a study of blood T cell repertoires in COVID-19. Here immunoSEQ multiplex PCR was the method, and the copy in TCRdb shows in-frame clones only, minus some. The sample holds roughly 60,000 clones, around nine tenths seen once. The specimen was peripheral blood. Every receptor here comes from a man aged 70-80 years with acute or convalescent COVID-19.

CDR3 DNA sequence: TGTGCCACCAGCAGAGTCCAGGGGGGTAATGTGAACACTGAAGCTTTCTTT. Protein: CATSRVQGGNVNTEAFF. The rearrangement joins TRBV15 to TRBJ1-1; 7 nucleotides agree with TRBD1. This CDR3 spans 17 amino acids. Germline values: CDR1 LNHNV, CDR2 YYDKDF (reference sequence). Losses at the gene ends were 1 base for V and 0 bases for J; bases not matched to a gene: 8. The full variable domain, with the rest looked up from reference TRBV15 and TRBJ1-1, is DAMVIQNPRYQVTQFGKPVTLSCSQTLNHNVMYWYQQKSSQAPKLLFHYYDKDFNNEADTPDNFQSRRPNTSFCFLDIRSPGLGDTAMYLCATSRVQGGNVNTEAFFGQGTRLTVV.

This chain links TRBV7-9 with TRBJ2-7, with D possibly matching TRBD2 (5 bases). Germline V CDR1 and CDR2: SEHNR, FQNEAQ (reference sequence). The V and J ends lost 1 base and 6 bases respectively, with 22 bases between them. CDR3 length equals 17 residues. This chain's CDR3 is CASSLGAGSSFPPEQYF. The CDR3 DNA reads TGTGCCAGCAGCTTAGGGGCTGGGAGTAGCTTTCCTCCCGAGCAGTACTTC.

The CDR3 region is CASSLKGASEAFF. The CDR3 DNA sequence: TGTGCCAGCAGCCTCAAGGGGGCCTCCGAAGCTTTCTTT. The chain uses TRBV3-1 (or the pseudogene TRBV3-2) and TRBJ1-1; 7 bases align to TRBD1. The CDR3 runs 13 residues. The junction had 7 bases not matched to a gene; V was cut back by 4 bases and J by 8 bases. Germline loops: CDR1 LGHDT, CDR2 YNNKEL (reference sequence).

The chain carries TRBV3-1 (or the pseudogene TRBV3-2) and TRBJ2-1; D may be TRBD2 (6 bases). Germline CDR1 and CDR2: LGHDT and YNNKEL (reference sequence). V gave up 3 bases and J gave up 7 bases, with 10 bases separating them. This CDR3 has 13 amino acids. CDR3 sequence: CASSQGGKNEQFF. The DNA of the CDR3 is TGTGCCAGCAGCCAGGGCGGGAAGAATGAGCAGTTCTTC.

The V and J genes are TRBV28 and TRBJ2-7; TRBD2 might be the D (5 bases). CDR3 length: 14 residues. Trimming took off 2 bases at V and 5 bases at J, with 13 bases between the two ends. Germline-derived CDR1 and CDR2 are MDHEN and SYDVKM. CDR3 nucleotides: TGTGCCAGCAGTTTAGCGGGCCCCGGGGACGAGCAGTACTTC. Translation: CASSLAGPGDEQYF.

The chain is built from TRBV6-5 and TRBJ1-2, with D possibly TRBD1 on 6 matching bases. V lost 9 bases to trimming and J lost 6 bases, with 14 bases between them. This CDR3 is 12 amino acids long. CDR1 is MNHEY, CDR2 SVGAGI, per germline. The CDR3 loop reads CARERGADGYTF. The CDR3, as DNA: TGTGCCAGGGAGCGGGGGGCGGATGGCTACACCTTC.

J is TRBJ2-7 and V is TRBV27; 9 nucleotides match TRBD1. The germline V gene has CDR1 MNHEY and CDR2 SMNVEV (reference sequence). V shed 1 base, J shed 1 base, and the junction held 2 bases outside the gene matches. The CDR3 consists of 15 residues. DNA of the CDR3: TGTGCCAGCAGTTTATTGGGGACAGGGTCCTACGAGCAGTACTTC. It encodes CASSLLGTGSYEQYF.

DNA for the CDR3: TGTGCCAGCAGCCCGACCTCAGACAGCCCTCGGGGCTACACCTTC. This sequence encodes CASSPTSDSPRGYTF. This chain uses TRBV3-1 (or the pseudogene TRBV3-2) with TRBJ1-2, with a weak D call TRBD1 (5 bases). This CDR3 is built from 15 residues. The V and J ends lost 4 bases and 8 bases respectively, with 20 bases between them. Germline lookup yields CDR1 LGHDT and CDR2 YNNKEL (reference sequence).

In DNA, the CDR3 is TGTGCCAGCAGCTCGCGGACTAGCCGAGAGACCCAGTACTTC. Translated, it gives CASSSRTSRETQYF. The chain uses TRBV7-9 and TRBJ2-5; 8 nucleotides match TRBD2. The CDR3 sequence is 14 residues long. Germline values: CDR1 SEHNR, CDR2 FQNEAQ (reference sequence). Trimming at V came to 4 bases and at J to 4 bases, leaving 5 bases not matched to a gene. The full variable domain, with the rest looked up from reference TRBV7-9 and TRBJ2-5, is DTGVSQNPRHKITKRGQNVTFRCDPISEHNRLYWYRQTLGQGPEFLTYFQNEAQLEKSRLLSDRFSAERPKGSFSTLEIQRTEQGDSAMYLCASSSRTSRETQYFGPGTRLLVL.

The chain uses TRBV27 and TRBJ2-2, with D tentatively TRBD1 (6 bases). From germline, CDR1 is MNHEY and CDR2 SMNVEV (reference sequence). The germline V and J ends were trimmed by 3 bases and 2 bases, with 10 bases remaining between them. The CDR3 extends over 15 amino acids. The DNA for the CDR3 is TGTGCCAGCAGTTTTTGGGGGCCAAACACCGGGGAGCTGTTTTTT. Residues: CASSFWGPNTGELFF.

The chain employs TRBV7-3 and TRBJ2-1, with TRBD2 matching over 12 bases. Trimming took 5 bases from V and 8 from J; bases not matched to a gene: 10. Looked up from germline, CDR1 is SGHTA and CDR2 is FQGTGA. The length of the CDR3 is 16 residues. This CDR3 is CASSTLLAGGLDEQFF. The CDR3 DNA reads TGTGCCAGCAGCACCCTACTAGCGGGAGGACTCGATGAGCAGTTCTTC. The entire variable domain, with the rest obtained from reference TRBV7-3 and TRBJ2-1, is as follows: GAGVSQTPSNKVTEKGKYVELRCDPISGHTALYWYRQSLGQGPEFLIYFQGTGAADDSGLPNDRFFAVRPEGSVSTLKIQRTERGDSAVYLCASSTLLAGGLDEQFFGPGTRLTVL.

This clone is a singleton in its sample. The chain has TRBV6-5 and TRBJ2-7; TRBD2 matches at 9 bases. After removal of 7 bases from V and 3 bases from J, the junction contained 1 base not matched to a gene. The germline CDR1 and CDR2 sequences are MNHEY and SVGAGI. This CDR3 is 12 amino acids long. CDR3 nucleotide sequence: TGTGCCAGCACTAGCGGGGTCTACGAGCAGTACTTC. Its protein product is CASTSGVYEQYF.

This clone was found once. The V gene is TRBV23-1, the J gene TRBJ1-3, with TRBD1 as a possible D gene (6 bases). TRBV23-1 is an ORF for which the function is uncertain. Trimming shortened V by 2 bases and J by 7 bases, and 24 bases separated the two germline ends. This CDR3 region has 18 residues. Here the CDR3 reads CASSQGTLPRLSRNTIYF. The CDR3 nucleotides are TGCGCCAGCAGTCAAGGGACACTACCCCGGCTAAGCCGGAACACCATATATTTT.

The genes are TRBV5-1 and TRBJ1-3, with TRBD1 matching 7 bases. This CDR3 has 13 residues. With 5 bases clipped from V and 6 bases from J, the junction kept 5 bases outside the gene matches. Germline V CDR1 and CDR2: SGHRS, YFSETQ. CDR3 sequence (DNA): TGCGCCAGCAGGCCCGACAGGGTAAACACCATATATTTT. It codes for CASRPDRVNTIYF.

V and J are TRBV4-1 and TRBJ2-7, with TRBD1 matching over 9 bases. Germline V gene sequence: CDR1 MGHRA, CDR2 YSYEKL. The ends lost 4 bases at V and 1 base at J; junction bases unmatched: 5. The CDR3 length is 15 residues. This chain's CDR3 is CASSRSGQGSYEQYF. The CDR3 DNA reads as TGCGCCAGCAGCCGATCGGGACAGGGTTCCTACGAGCAGTACTTC.

The V call is TRBV5-1, the J call TRBJ2-2; 7 positions match TRBD2. The V and J ends lost 7 bases and 4 bases, in that order; junction bases with no gene match: 10. CDR3 size: 15 residues. Germline V gives CDR1 SGHRS, CDR2 YFSETQ. The CDR3 nucleotides are TGCGCCAGCGCCGGGCGGGAGTGGGTCACCGGGGAGCTGTTTTTT. Its protein product is CASAGREWVTGELFF. Based on the CDR3 plus reference TRBV5-1 and TRBJ2-2, the full variable domain is KAGVTQTPRYLIKTRGQQVTLSCSPISGHRSVSWYQQTPGQGLQFLFEYFSETQRNKGNFPGRFSGRQFSNSRSEMNVSTLELGDSALYLCASAGREWVTGELFFGEGSRLTVL.

CDR3 amino acids: CASSPTSGSYSSNEQFF. CDR3 nucleotides: TGTGCCAGCAGCCCGACTAGCGGGAGTTATAGTAGCAATGAGCAGTTCTTC. This chain connects TRBV7-3 to TRBJ2-1, with 12 bases that match TRBD2. Trimming at V came to 5 bases and at J to 6 bases, leaving 11 bases not matched to a gene. Germline loops: CDR1 SGHTA, CDR2 FQGTGA. This CDR3 spans 17 amino acids.

V is TRBV6-5 and J is TRBJ1-1; D uncertain. The CDR3 is 13 amino acids. Germline CDR1 MNHEY, CDR2 SVGAGI. Trimming removed 7 bases at V and 4 bases at J, with 13 bases between. The CDR3 loop reads CASKAVLGTEAFF. In DNA form, the CDR3 reads TGTGCCAGCAAGGCGGTGCTGGGCACTGAAGCTTTCTTT.

V is TRBV5-1 and J is TRBJ2-1; the match to TRBD1 covers 11 bases. Germline V gene lookup returns CDR1 SGHRS and CDR2 YFSETQ. The trim removed 4 bases at V and 9 bases at J, leaving 6 bases unmatched. CDR3 size: 14 residues. The CDR3 DNA sequence: TGCGCCAGCAGCCCGGACAGGGGGCGATTTGAGCAGTTCTTC. Translating it yields CASSPDRGRFEQFF.

The gene calls are TRBV28 and TRBJ1-4; the D gene is possibly TRBD1 (5 bases). V was cut by 2 bases and J by 0 bases, with 10 bases left in between. The length of the CDR3 is 16 residues. Germline V gene sequence: CDR1 MDHEN, CDR2 SYDVKM. This CDR3 reads CASSLVGGATNEKLFF. As DNA, the CDR3 is TGTGCCAGCAGTTTAGTTGGAGGGGCAACTAATGAAAAACTGTTTTTT.

V usage is TRBV9 and J usage is TRBJ2-5; D is unclear. V shed 3 bases and J shed 0 bases, with 12 bases lying between them. The length of the CDR3 is 15 residues. Germline V gene lookup returns CDR1 SGDLS and CDR2 YYNGEE. This CDR3 is CASSAGYRNQETQYF. CDR3 nucleotides: TGTGCCAGCAGCGCCGGGTACCGAAACCAAGAGACCCAGTACTTC. The full variable domain, with the rest looked up from reference TRBV9 and TRBJ2-5, is DSGVTQTPKHLITATGQRVTLRCSPRSGDLSVYWYQQSLDQGLQFLIQYYNGEERAKGNILERFSAQQFPDLHSELNLSSLELGDSALYFCASSAGYRNQETQYFGPGTRLLVL.

The chain joins TRBV2 to TRBJ2-7; 8 nucleotides line up with TRBD1. V lost 6 bases to trimming and J lost 2 bases; unmatched junction nucleotides: 6. The germline V gene encodes CDR1 SNHLY and CDR2 FYNNEI. This CDR3 comprises 14 residues. CDR3: CASSHDRGPYEQYF. The CDR3 DNA reads TGTGCCAGCAGCCATGACAGGGGCCCCTACGAGCAGTACTTC.